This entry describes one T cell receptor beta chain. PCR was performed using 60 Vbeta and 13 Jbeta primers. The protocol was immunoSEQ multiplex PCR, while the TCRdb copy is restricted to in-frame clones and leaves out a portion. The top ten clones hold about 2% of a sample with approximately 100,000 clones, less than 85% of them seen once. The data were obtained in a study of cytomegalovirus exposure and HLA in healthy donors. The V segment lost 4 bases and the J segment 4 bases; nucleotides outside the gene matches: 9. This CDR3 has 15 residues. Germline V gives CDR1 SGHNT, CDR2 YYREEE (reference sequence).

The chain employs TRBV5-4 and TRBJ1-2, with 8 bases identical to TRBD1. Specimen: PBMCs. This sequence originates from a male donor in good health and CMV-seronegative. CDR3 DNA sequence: TGTGCCAGCAGCCCAGGCCAGGGGGCGTTCTATGGCTACACCTTC. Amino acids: CASSPGQGAFYGYTF. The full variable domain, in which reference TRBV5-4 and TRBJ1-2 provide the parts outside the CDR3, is ETGVTQSPTHLIKTRGQQVTLRCSSQSGHNTVSWYQQALGQGPQFIFQYYREEENGRGNFPPRFSGLQFPNYSSELNVNALELDDSALYLCASSPGQGAFYGYTFGSGTRLTVV.